The clone carrying this TCR beta chain was recorded many times. Its antigen is as yet unknown. The data derive from a study of tumor and adjacent non-tumor tissue in lung cancer. Study in general: There were 12 adenocarcinoma, a couple of squamous cell carcinoma and 1 small cell lung cancer cases.

Germline values: CDR1 SQVTM, CDR2 ANQGSEA. The ends were cut back, 7 bases at V and 7 bases at J, with 12 bases in the middle. The CDR3 spans 11 residues. Study-level findings and limits: Tumor tissue had significantly higher TCR diversity than normal lung.

Three rounds of nested PCR, following a modified ARM-PCR protocol, produced the TCRbeta library. One entry per CDR3 protein, called by TCRdb with MiXCR from the multiplex PCR reads. The sample contains 65,000 to 70,000 distinct CDR3 sequences, about three fifths of which appear only once. The template was RNA from unsorted bulk tissue. Between August and November 2014, newly diagnosed, chemotherapy-naive lung cancer patients underwent thoracic surgery in China. The chain recombines TRBV29-1 with TRBJ2-3; D is possibly TRBD1 (6 bases). The specimen was lung tumor tissue. The sequence was collected from a man between 45 and 60 years old with non-small cell lung cancer. CDR3 sequence reads: CSDQGFNTQYF. For the CDR3, the DNA is TGCAGCGATCAGGGGTTCAATACGCAGTATTTT.